This entry is about one TCR beta chain. Germline CDR1 is LNHDA and CDR2 is SQIVND (reference sequence). V trimming: 5 bases; J trimming: 6 bases; junction bases outside the gene matches: 11. The CDR3 sequence is 17 residues long. In the authors' methods: The assay estimated nucleated cells by amplifying reference gene primers. This table comes from immunoSEQ multiplex PCR, and its TCRdb copy is limited to in-frame clones, with some not included. That table is the source of V, J and clone size, and D and trimming were worked out from the DNA. This sample has 150,000 or so clones, with roughly 80% found just once. This sample stems from a study of blood T cell repertoires in COVID-19.

This TCR came from a man aged 45-65 years who had recovered from COVID-19. V usage is TRBV19 and J usage is TRBJ2-1, with TRBD2 matching 12 bases. The sequenced sample consisted of PBMCs or T cells enriched from blood (not recorded which). In nucleotides, the CDR3 is TGTGCCAGTAGTCCTACCCGGCCTAGCGGGAGGGGCAATGAGCAGTTCTTC. Translated: CASSPTRPSGRGNEQFF.